This TCR beta chain is drawn from a study of T cells in Graves' hyperthyroidism and ophthalmopathy. Study-level information: Peripheral blood was obtained at initial diagnosis, preceding any treatment.

Amplification targeted TCR beta CDR3 regions from RNA transcripts. The primer set for the first-round RT-PCR of the TCR CDR3 was HTBI. One entry per CDR3 protein results from TCRdb running MiXCR on the multiplex PCR reads. The sample consists of 620,000 or so distinct CDR3 sequences, about 14% of them appearing once. CDR1 and CDR2 (germline): SGHTA, FQGNSA. The CDR3 extends over 16 amino acids. Trimming left V 0 bases short and J 5 bases short, with 17 bases between. Findings and limits, study-wide: Peripheral blood also featured most of the thyroid clonotypes expanded above 0.001. Ophthalmopathy prediction by the model preceded onset by a median about 6 months.

This clonotype was seen ten or more times. Antigen unknown. The chain combines TRBV7-2 with TRBJ2-7, with a possible D match to TRBD2 (5 bases). The clonotype was recovered from a woman aged 45-65 years with Graves' ophthalmopathy. Sequencing was carried out using blood. Here the CDR3 DNA reads TGTGCCAGCAGCTTAGCGGCGCGGAATCCCGGGGACGAGCAGTACTTC. Translation: CASSLAARNPGDEQYF.